The 30 T cell receptor beta chains below come from one sample, sequenced in a study of blood T cell repertoires in COVID-19. Profiling relied on immunoSEQ multiplex PCR, and the TCRdb table lists in-frame clones only, not all of them. The data show around 420,000 clones, 88% seen once. Sequencing used PBMCs or T cells enriched from blood (not recorded which). These receptors were collected from a woman aged 40 to 50 with acute COVID-19.

CDR3 residues: CASSRDGNSYEQYF. The CDR3, as DNA: TGTGCCAGCTCGCGGGACGGAAACTCCTACGAGCAGTACTTC. The genes are TRBV18 and TRBJ2-7; D might be TRBD2 (6 bases). This CDR3 has 14 amino acids. CDR1 is KGHSH and CDR2 is LQKENI in the germline V gene. V was cut by 6 bases and J by 0 bases, with 12 bases left in between. The full variable domain, completed using reference TRBV18 and TRBJ2-7, is NAGVMQNPRHLVRRRGQEARLRCSPMKGHSHVYWYRQLPEEGLKFMVYLQKENIIDESGMPKERFSAEFPKEGPSILRIQQVVRGDSAAYFCASSRDGNSYEQYFGPGTRLTVT.

The chain joins TRBV5-5 to TRBJ1-1; D unclear. V was pared by 0 bases and J by 1 base, with 10 bases between. Looked up from germline, CDR1 is SGHKS and CDR2 is YYEKEE (reference sequence). This CDR3 has 15 residues. In nucleotides, the CDR3 is TGTGCCAGCAGCTTGGGTGCCAGATCGAACACTGAAGCTTTCTTT. It yields the protein CASSLGARSNTEAFF.

The V gene is TRBV27, the J gene TRBJ1-2; D is possibly TRBD1 (5 bases). This CDR3 contains 13 residues. Trimming stripped 2 bases from V and 3 bases from J, with 7 bases between. Germline V gene data show CDR1 as MNHEY and CDR2 as SMNVEV (reference sequence). CDR3 region: CASSLTRDYGYTF. In nucleotides, the CDR3 is TGTGCCAGCAGTTTAACCAGGGACTATGGCTACACCTTC.

This chain's CDR3 is CASSKPGQINTEAFF. Here the CDR3 DNA reads TGTGCCAGCAGCAAACCGGGACAGATTAACACTGAAGCTTTCTTT. The chain employs TRBV21-1 and TRBJ1-1; the table names TRBD1, a call not compared with the DNA. TRBV21-1 is deemed a pseudogene. The CDR3 totals 15 residues.

The gene calls are TRBV24-1 and TRBJ2-5; possible D gene TRBD2, 7 bases. The germline CDR1 and CDR2 sequences are KGHDR and SFDVKD. There are 18 residues in the CDR3. Trimming left V 2 bases short and J 1 base short, with 19 bases between. The CDR3 nucleotides read TGTGCCACCAGTGATTCAGGGGTAACAGGGAGGGCCCAAGAGACCCAGTACTTC. It is translated as CATSDSGVTGRAQETQYF.

This chain joins TRBV24-1 and TRBJ2-5; D is possibly TRBD1 (5 bases). Trimming shortened V by 3 bases and J by 2 bases, and 12 bases separated the two germline ends. Germline-derived CDR1 and CDR2 are KGHDR and SFDVKD. The CDR3 runs 15 residues. CDR3 sequence: CATSDRRQQQETQYF. CDR3 in DNA: TGTGCCACCAGTGATAGAAGACAGCAACAAGAGACCCAGTACTTC.

The V gene is TRBV4-1, the J gene TRBJ2-2; no definite D call. V shed 2 bases and J shed 5 bases, with 9 bases lying between them. The CDR3 loop spans 14 amino acids. CDR1 MGHRA and CDR2 YSYEKL come from the germline V gene. In DNA, the CDR3 is TGCGCCAGCAGCCAAAGTGGTCTAACCGGGGAGCTGTTTTTT. Protein product: CASSQSGLTGELFF.

The chain recombines TRBV7-9 with TRBJ2-5; D might be TRBD1 (6 bases). The germline V and J ends were trimmed by 5 bases and 1 base, with 11 bases remaining between them. Germline V gene lookup returns CDR1 SEHNR and CDR2 FQNEAQ (reference sequence). The CDR3 runs 14 residues. The CDR3 coding sequence is TGTGCCAGCAGCCCCGACAGGATCCAAGAGACCCAGTACTTC. Translated: CASSPDRIQETQYF.

This clone appeared a few times. V and J are TRBV6-5 and TRBJ1-1, with TRBD1 as a possible D gene (5 bases). Trimming pared 6 bases from V and 4 bases from J, leaving 18 bases between. CDR3 length: 15 residues. The germline gives CDR1 MNHEY, CDR2 SVGAGI. CDR3 residues: CASSRVPGGGTEAFF. The CDR3 nucleotides are TGTGCCAGCAGCCGGGTCCCGGGGGGTGGCACTGAAGCTTTCTTT.

The chain uses TRBV5-4 and TRBJ1-6; 9 nucleotides match TRBD1. J was trimmed by 7 bases and V by 5 bases; bases with no gene match: 10. The CDR3 loop spans 16 amino acids. The germline V gene encodes CDR1 SGHNT and CDR2 YYREEE (reference sequence). CDR3 nucleotides: TGTGCCAGCAGTTCCCCGGGACAGGGTAGAAATTCACCCCTCCACTTT. It translates to CASSSPGQGRNSPLHF.

The chain combines TRBV6-5 with TRBJ1-4, with 7 bases aligning to TRBD1. Germline V gene sequence: CDR1 MNHEY, CDR2 SVGAGI. This CDR3 region has 15 residues. J gave up 4 bases and V 4 bases, and 6 bases lay outside the gene matches. CDR3 amino acids: CASSFTRGDNEKLFF. The CDR3 region has the DNA TGTGCCAGCAGTTTCACCAGGGGGGATAATGAAAAACTGTTTTTT.

The chain carries TRBV10-1 and TRBJ2-7; 11 bases line up with TRBD2. CDR3 length: 15 amino acids. Trimming removed 6 bases from V and 4 bases from J; junction bases left unmatched: 8. The germline gives CDR1 WNHNN, CDR2 SYGVQD (reference sequence). CDR3 loop: CASSQFTSGGYEQYF. The CDR3, as DNA: TGCGCCAGCAGCCAATTCACTAGCGGGGGTTACGAGCAGTACTTC.

V gene TRBV7-2 combines with J gene TRBJ2-3; TRBD2 might be the D (5 bases). Trimming removed 5 bases from V and 2 bases from J, with 14 bases in between. The CDR3 is made up of 15 amino acids. Per germline, CDR1 SGHTA and CDR2 FQGNSA. The CDR3 loop is CASSLRGTITDTQYF. The CDR3 DNA reads TGTGCCAGCAGCCTCCGGGGTACAATCACAGATACGCAGTATTTT. The variable domain in full, with the rest retrieved from reference TRBV7-2 and TRBJ2-3, is GAGVSQSPSNKVTEKGKDVELRCDPISGHTALYWYRQSLGQGLEFLIYFQGNSAPDKSGLPSDRFSAERTGGSVSTLTIQRTQQEDSAVYLCASSLRGTITDTQYFGPGTRLTVL.

This sequence joins TRBV6-5 and TRBJ1-2; 7 bases agree with TRBD1. This CDR3 is built from 14 residues. CDR1 and CDR2 (germline): MNHEY, SVGAGI. J was trimmed by 4 bases and V by 6 bases; bases with no gene match: 8. The CDR3 protein is CASRPLRDSYGYTF. As DNA, the CDR3 is TGTGCCAGCAGACCTCTCCGGGACAGCTATGGCTACACCTTC.

The rearrangement uses TRBV6-2 or TRBV6-3 and TRBJ1-2; perhaps TRBD1 as D (5 bases). Germline lookup yields CDR1 MNHEY and CDR2 SVGEGT. The CDR3 loop spans 13 amino acids. V was pared by 5 bases and J by 5 bases, with 12 bases between. CDR3 nucleotide sequence: TGTGCCAGCAGTGAGGCAGGGAAATATGGCTACACCTTC. Translating gives CASSEAGKYGYTF.

In its sample, this clone was seen once. J is TRBJ2-7 and V is TRBV2; 8 bases are a match to TRBD2. CDR1 is SNHLY, CDR2 FYNNEI, per germline. CDR3 length: 16 amino acids. V trimming: 3 bases; J trimming: 4 bases; junction bases outside the gene matches: 11. The CDR3, as DNA: TGTGCCAGCAGTGATCTGGGAGCGGGGGCGGGGTACGAGCAGTACTTC. Protein: CASSDLGAGAGYEQYF. Combining the CDR3 with reference TRBV2 and TRBJ2-7 gives the whole variable domain EPEVTQTPSHQVTQMGQEVILRCVPISNHLYFYWYRQILGQKVEFLVSFYNNEISEKSEIFDDQFSVERPDGSNFTLKIRSTKLEDSAMYFCASSDLGAGAGYEQYFGPGTRLTVT.

To note about this clone: Additional DNA sequences in this sample encode the identical CDR3. The chain combines TRBV2 with TRBJ1-2; TRBD1 matches at 10 bases. V shed 4 bases, J shed 5 bases, and the junction held 4 bases outside the gene matches. Germline CDR1 and CDR2: SNHLY and FYNNEI. The CDR3 is 14 amino acids. This CDR3 reads CASSVRDRGYGYTF. CDR3 DNA: TGTGCCAGCAGTGTCCGGGACAGGGGATATGGCTACACCTTC.

This sequence joins TRBV2 and TRBJ1-1; D unresolved. The CDR3 covers 12 residues. Germline V gene lookup returns CDR1 SNHLY and CDR2 FYNNEI. The germline V and J ends were trimmed by 5 bases and 2 bases, with 6 bases remaining between them. The CDR3 reads CASSLTNTEAFF. Here the CDR3 DNA reads TGTGCCAGCAGTTTGACTAACACTGAAGCTTTCTTT.

The chain combines TRBV15 with TRBJ1-6, with 9 nucleotides matching TRBD1. Germline V gene sequence: CDR1 LNHNV, CDR2 YYDKDF (reference sequence). V shed 1 base and J 6 bases; nucleotides not matched to a gene: 1. The CDR3 totals 15 residues. This chain's CDR3 is CATSRGTGANSPLHF. The CDR3 DNA is TGTGCCACCAGCAGAGGGACAGGGGCTAATTCACCCCTCCACTTT.

The rearrangement uses TRBV2 and TRBJ2-1; D gene ambiguous. V lost 2 bases and J 5 bases, leaving 7 bases between the germline ends. The CDR3 runs 13 residues. Germline loops: CDR1 SNHLY, CDR2 FYNNEI. CDR3 in amino acids: CASSETLNNEQFF. The CDR3 DNA is TGTGCCAGCAGTGAAACCCTAAACAATGAGCAGTTCTTC.

The genes are TRBV6-4 and TRBJ2-2; no reliable D call. This CDR3 is 14 amino acids long. CDR1 and CDR2 from the germline V gene are MRHNA and SNTAGT. Trimming took off 4 bases at V and 3 bases at J, with 9 bases between the two ends. CDR3 coding DNA: TGTGCCAGCAGTGCCATGAGCGACACCGGGGAGCTGTTTTTT. Protein: CASSAMSDTGELFF.

The CDR3: CASRLPRGQLVGNYEQYF. CDR3 DNA sequence: TGCGCCAGCAGACTTCCCCGAGGGCAGCTAGTGGGAAACTACGAGCAGTACTTC. This chain connects TRBV10-1 to TRBJ2-7; D is possibly TRBD2 (5 bases). The V end was cut by 6 bases, the J end by 3 bases, with 27 bases between. This CDR3 has 18 residues. Germline V gives CDR1 WNHNN, CDR2 SYGVQD (reference sequence).

The chain combines TRBV5-4 with TRBJ1-6; D may be TRBD1 (5 bases). Germline V gene sequence: CDR1 SGHNT, CDR2 YYREEE (reference sequence). Trimming took 2 bases from V and 7 from J, leaving 13 bases between them. The CDR3 sequence is 15 residues long. In DNA form, the CDR3 reads TGTGCCAGCAGCTTCGGGGGGGAAGGGAATTCACCCCTCCACTTT. Amino acid sequence: CASSFGGEGNSPLHF.

The chain recombines TRBV20-1 with TRBJ2-7, with TRBD2 matching 10 bases. V shed 3 bases, J shed 3 bases, and the junction held 5 bases outside the gene matches. Germline CDR1 reads DFQATT; CDR2 reads SNEGSKA (reference sequence). The CDR3 contains 14 residues. The CDR3 region is CSASSAGGFYEQYF. CDR3 nucleotide sequence: TGCAGTGCTAGTTCAGCGGGGGGGTTCTACGAGCAGTACTTC.

The CDR3 DNA follows: TGTGCCAGCAGCTTGGCCAGGGGCTTAGCTGAAGCTTTCTTT. Translated, it gives CASSLARGLAEAFF. The V call is TRBV7-9, the J call TRBJ1-1; perhaps TRBD1 as D (6 bases). The germline V gene has CDR1 SEHNR and CDR2 FQNEAQ (reference sequence). This CDR3 region has 14 residues. V was clipped by 3 bases and J by 6 bases, with 14 bases between them.

The rearrangement joins TRBV10-3 to TRBJ2-2; TRBD2 matches at 8 bases. Trimming at V came to 0 bases and at J to 2 bases, leaving 5 bases not matched to a gene. This CDR3 has 17 amino acids. Germline-derived CDR1 and CDR2 are ENHRY and SYGVKD. The CDR3 reads CAISESRGGANTGELFF. The CDR3 DNA sequence: TGTGCCATCAGTGAGTCCCGGGGGGGGGCCAACACCGGGGAGCTGTTTTTT.

The chain is built from TRBV5-6 and TRBJ1-6, with D uncertain. V lost 1 base, J lost 5 bases, and 7 bases lay in between. This CDR3 region has 14 residues. Germline CDR1 SGHDT, CDR2 YYEEEE. For the CDR3, the DNA is TGTGCCAGCAGCTTGAGCGTAAATAATTCACCCCTCCACTTT. Its translation: CASSLSVNNSPLHF.

The chain links TRBV7-9 to TRBJ2-1; a weak D match, TRBD1 (5 bases). Trimming removed 5 bases at V and 2 bases at J, with 10 bases between. CDR3 length: 14 residues. Germline V lookup: CDR1 SEHNR, CDR2 FQNEAQ (reference sequence). The chain's CDR3 is CASSHRTAYNEQFF. The CDR3 coding sequence is TGTGCCAGCAGCCACAGGACGGCCTACAATGAGCAGTTCTTC.

This chain uses TRBV19 with TRBJ1-2; TRBD1 aligns across 8 bases. V was pared by 4 bases and J by 5 bases, with 12 bases of the junction left unmatched. The germline gives CDR1 LNHDA, CDR2 SQIVND (reference sequence). CDR3 length equals 16 residues. The CDR3 protein is CASSTTGGIPFYGYTF. The CDR3 bases are TGTGCCAGTAGTACTACAGGGGGTATACCCTTTTATGGCTACACCTTC.

The chain has TRBV5-6 and TRBJ1-6; TRBD1 matches at 11 bases. This CDR3 is 14 amino acids long. Per the germline V gene, CDR1 is SGHDT and CDR2 is YYEEEE. The J segment lost 13 bases and the V segment lost 5 bases, leaving 8 bases of the junction unmatched. In DNA form, the CDR3 reads TGTGCCAGCAGTTGGGACAGGGGGAGTAGGCCCCTCCACTTT. Protein product: CASSWDRGSRPLHF.